Listed below are T cell receptor beta chains from one sample, sequenced in a study of blood T cell repertoires in COVID-19. Libraries were prepared by immunoSEQ multiplex PCR; TCRdb keeps only in-frame clonotypes and omits some of them. The data show about 41,000 clones, 70% to 90% seen once. Sequenced: peripheral blood. The receptors shown here come from a man in his 60s with acute or convalescent COVID-19. The CDR3 runs from the conserved cysteine through the conserved F or W. D genes are given only for firm matches. Rows give clone size only sometimes, using once, few, many, or a class for an expanded clone.

len,abundance,v_gene,j_gene,d_gene,CDR3aa,CDR3nt
16,-,TRBV6-1,TRBJ1-6,-,CASSEVRGSYNSPLHF,TGTGCCAGCAGTGAAGTCAGGGGCTCCTATAATTCACCCCTCCACTTT
14,-,TRBV6-5,TRBJ1-3,TRBD1,CASSLDRAGNTIYF,TGTGCCAGCAGCCTGGACAGGGCTGGAAACACCATATATTTT
17,-,TRBV5-1,TRBJ2-1,TRBD1,CASSLGGLGSSYNEQFF,TGCGCCAGCTCACTAGGGGGCCTGGGGAGCTCCTACAATGAGCAGTTCTTC
13,-,TRBV7-6,TRBJ2-1,-,CASSFTSGNEQFF,TGTGCCAGCAGCTTCACATCGGGGAATGAGCAGTTCTTC
15,medium-sized,TRBV6-1,TRBJ1-2,-,CASSEIQRQYYGYTF,TGTGCCAGCAGTGAAATCCAGCGACAGTACTATGGCTACACCTTC
14,-,TRBV6-5,TRBJ1-1,-,CASGEGWRETEAFF,TGTGCCAGCGGAGAGGGTTGGAGGGAGACTGAAGCTTTCTTT
16,-,TRBV10-3,TRBJ2-3,TRBD1,CAISEPQGWGADTQYF,TGTGCCATCAGTGAGCCACAGGGGTGGGGTGCAGATACGCAGTATTTT
13,-,TRBV12-3/TRBV12-4,TRBJ1-5,-,CASTWGENQPQHF,TGTGCCAGCACATGGGGGGAAAATCAGCCCCAGCATTTT
12,-,TRBV2,TRBJ1-1,-,CASSKGDTEAFF,TGTGCCAGCTCGAAAGGGGATACTGAAGCTTTCTTT
16,-,TRBV10-1,TRBJ1-5,-,CASSESLGVPNQPQHF,TGCGCCAGCAGTGAGTCTCTCGGTGTACCCAATCAGCCCCAGCATTTT
13,few,TRBV19,TRBJ1-1,-,CASSSRRRNVAFF,TGTGCCAGTAGTTCGCGTCGGAGAAACGTGGCTTTCTTT
13,-,TRBV18,TRBJ1-3,-,CASSSNSGNTIYF,TGTGCCAGCTCATCCAACTCTGGAAACACCATATATTTT
14,few,TRBV4-3,TRBJ2-5,-,CASSQGLVGETQYF,TGCGCCAGCAGCCAAGGACTAGTGGGAGAGACCCAGTACTTC
12,-,TRBV3-1/TRBV3-2,TRBJ1-3,-,CASSQSGNTIYF,TGTGCCAGCAGCCAATCAGGAAACACCATATATTTT
15,-,TRBV19,TRBJ1-3,-,CASRQSTSSGNTIYF,TGTGCCAGTAGGCAAAGTACGAGCTCTGGAAACACCATATATTTT
12,-,TRBV5-1,TRBJ1-1,-,CASSFRGSEAFF,TGCGCCAGCAGCTTTAGAGGGAGTGAAGCTTTCTTT
13,-,TRBV5-1,TRBJ2-5,-,CASSLLSRKTQYF,TGCGCCAGCAGCTTGTTATCTAGGAAGACCCAGTACTTC
15,-,TRBV3-1/TRBV3-2,TRBJ1-2,TRBD1,CASSQVRDSWPGYTF,TGTGCCAGCAGCCAAGTCCGGGACAGCTGGCCTGGCTACACCTTC
16,-,TRBV2,TRBJ1-5,TRBD1,CASSESRQGANQPQHF,TGTGCCAGCAGTGAATCGAGACAGGGGGCGAACCAGCCCCAGCATTTT
17,-,TRBV30,TRBJ2-6,TRBD1,CAWSAGQGAAGANVLTF,TGTGCCTGGAGTGCGGGACAGGGGGCTGCTGGGGCCAACGTCCTGACTTTC
12,-,TRBV13,TRBJ2-7,-,CASSLGRREQYF,TGTGCCAGCAGCTTAGGGCGCAGGGAGCAGTACTTC
17,once,TRBV11-2,TRBJ2-5,TRBD2,CASSPRVRSGGQETQYF,TGTGCCAGCAGCCCTAGAGTCCGTAGCGGGGGGCAAGAGACCCAGTACTTC
15,-,TRBV5-1,TRBJ2-5,TRBD2,CASSTQQISGETQYF,TGCGCCAGCAGCACTCAACAGATTAGCGGGGAGACCCAGTACTTC
16,-,TRBV6-2/TRBV6-3,TRBJ1-2,-,CASSYGASPYEGGYTF,TGTGCCAGCAGTTACGGAGCATCGCCATATGAAGGTGGCTACACCTTC
15,-,TRBV6-5,TRBJ2-7,TRBD1,CASSYPGQLTYEQYF,TGTGCCAGCAGTTACCCGGGACAGTTAACCTACGAGCAGTACTTC
14,once,TRBV5-1,TRBJ1-4,-,CASSLVTGNEKLFF,TGCGCCAGCAGCTTGGTCACAGGGAATGAAAAACTGTTTTTT
15,-,TRBV7-3,TRBJ2-5,TRBD2,CASSRSGGALETQYF,TGTGCCAGCAGTCGAAGCGGGGGGGCCTTGGAGACCCAGTACTTC
12,few,TRBV30,TRBJ1-2,-,CAWSPGTRGYTF,TGTGCCTGGAGTCCAGGGACACGGGGCTACACCTTC
13,-,TRBV12-3/TRBV12-4,TRBJ2-3,-,CASSQEGGLTQYF,TGTGCCAGCAGTCAAGAGGGGGGGCTTACGCAGTATTTT
14,once,TRBV5-6,TRBJ2-5,-,CASSLRGGQETQYF,TGTGCCAGCAGCTTAAGAGGGGGTCAAGAGACCCAGTACTTC
13,once,TRBV29-1,TRBJ1-5,-,CSVELGTGQPQHF,TGCAGCGTTGAACTGGGGACTGGCCAGCCCCAGCATTTT
14,-,TRBV15,TRBJ2-1,TRBD2,CATSRDRAGLEQFF,TGTGCCACCAGCAGAGATCGAGCGGGGCTTGAGCAGTTCTTC
14,-,TRBV7-3,TRBJ2-1,TRBD1,CASSLGGQVGEQFF,TGTGCCAGCAGCTTAGGAGGACAGGTTGGTGAGCAGTTCTTC
14,-,TRBV6-5,TRBJ1-2,TRBD1,CASSFRDRDYGYTF,TGTGCCAGCAGTTTCCGGGACAGGGACTATGGCTACACCTTC
15,-,TRBV6-5,TRBJ2-7,TRBD2,CASSYSTGGFGEQYF,TGTGCCAGCAGTTACTCGACGGGGGGGTTCGGCGAGCAGTACTTC
13,-,TRBV19,TRBJ1-6,-,CASSDQDNSPLHF,TGTGCCAGTAGTGATCAGGATAATTCACCCCTCCACTTT
17,-,TRBV5-5,TRBJ2-5,TRBD2,CASSLAGTSGGMETQYF,TGTGCCAGCAGCTTGGCCGGGACTAGCGGGGGAATGGAGACCCAGTACTTC
14,few,TRBV19,TRBJ1-1,-,CASYTGPRQAEAFF,TGTGCCAGCTATACAGGGCCACGGCAGGCTGAAGCTTTCTTT
13,-,TRBV9,TRBJ1-5,-,CASSVDGYQPQHF,TGTGCCAGCAGCGTAGACGGGTATCAGCCCCAGCATTTT
16,-,TRBV4-3,TRBJ2-5,TRBD1,CASSQETGDPQETQYF,TGCGCCAGCAGCCAAGAAACAGGGGACCCCCAAGAGACCCAGTACTTC
14,-,TRBV6-5,TRBJ1-3,TRBD1,CASRGQGPRNTIYF,TGTGCCAGCAGGGGACAGGGCCCAAGAAACACCATATATTTT
18,-,TRBV7-3,TRBJ2-3,TRBD2,CASSLGAASGGSTDTQYF,TGTGCCAGCAGCTTAGGCGCCGCTAGCGGGGGTAGCACAGATACGCAGTATTTT
13,-,TRBV19,TRBJ2-3,-,CASRETASGTQYF,TGTGCCAGTAGGGAGACCGCGTCCGGTACGCAGTATTTT
12,-,TRBV7-9,TRBJ2-7,-,CASSERRYEQYF,TGTGCCAGCAGCGAAAGGAGATACGAGCAGTACTTC
15,-,TRBV10-1,TRBJ2-2,-,CASSPDRINTGELFF,TGCGCCAGCAGTCCTGACAGAATAAACACCGGGGAGCTGTTTTTT
13,-,TRBV19,TRBJ1-1,-,CASSIGGQAEAFF,TGTGCCAGTAGTATAGGAGGGCAGGCTGAAGCTTTCTTT
13,-,TRBV12-3/TRBV12-4,TRBJ1-2,TRBD1,CASVTGGLYGYTF,TGTGCCAGCGTGACAGGGGGCCTCTATGGCTACACCTTC